This TCR beta chain was sequenced during a study of response to subunit inactivated influenza vaccine. This clonotype was picked up a small number of times. What it binds is unknown. Using its own MiXCR run on the RT-PCR reads, TCRdb lists one record per CDR3 protein. The sample contains 600,000 to 850,000 distinct CDR3 sequences, around 13% of which appear only once. The CDR3 extends over 14 amino acids. Germline CDR1 is LNHNV and CDR2 is YYDKDF (reference sequence). V lost 2 bases, J lost 8 bases, and 15 bases lay in between. The study's findings and limits: Each seasonal influenza vaccination recruits few new T cells, the authors suggested.

Sequences were derived from PBMCs from blood, sampled less than 15 days before vaccination. The chain carries TRBV15 and TRBJ1-2; no reliable D call. This TCR was recovered from a middle-aged man who received an inactivated influenza vaccine. DNA for the CDR3: TGTGCCACCAGCAGACAGCGAGAGGTTGGCGGCTACACCTTC. Translating gives CATSRQREVGGYTF.